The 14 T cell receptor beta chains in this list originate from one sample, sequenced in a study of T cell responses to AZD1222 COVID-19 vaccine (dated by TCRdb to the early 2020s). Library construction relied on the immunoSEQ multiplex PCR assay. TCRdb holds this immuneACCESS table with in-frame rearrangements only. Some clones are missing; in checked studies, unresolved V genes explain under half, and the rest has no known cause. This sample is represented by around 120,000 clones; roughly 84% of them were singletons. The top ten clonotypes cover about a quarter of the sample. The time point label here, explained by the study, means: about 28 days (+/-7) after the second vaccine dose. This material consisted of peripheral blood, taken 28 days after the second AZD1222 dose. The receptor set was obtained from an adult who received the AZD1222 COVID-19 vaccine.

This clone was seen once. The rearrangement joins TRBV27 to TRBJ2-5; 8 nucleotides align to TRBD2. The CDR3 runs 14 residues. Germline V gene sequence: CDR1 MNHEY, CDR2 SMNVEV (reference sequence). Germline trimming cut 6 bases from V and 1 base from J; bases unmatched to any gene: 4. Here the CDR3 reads CASSKRGPQETQYF. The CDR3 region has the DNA TGTGCCAGCAGCAAGCGGGGGCCCCAAGAGACCCAGTACTTC.

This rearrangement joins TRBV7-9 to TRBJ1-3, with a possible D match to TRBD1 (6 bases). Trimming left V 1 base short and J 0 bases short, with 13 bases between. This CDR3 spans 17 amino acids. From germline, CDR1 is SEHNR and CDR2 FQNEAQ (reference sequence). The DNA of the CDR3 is TGTGCCAGCAGCTTAGATTCAGGGGCTTACTCTGGAAACACCATATATTTT. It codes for CASSLDSGAYSGNTIYF.

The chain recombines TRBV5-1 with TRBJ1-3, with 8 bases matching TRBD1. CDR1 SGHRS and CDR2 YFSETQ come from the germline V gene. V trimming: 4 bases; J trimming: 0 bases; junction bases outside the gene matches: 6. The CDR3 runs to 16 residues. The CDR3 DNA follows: TGCGCCAGCAGCCCCGGACAGGGATCCTCTGGAAACACCATATATTTT. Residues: CASSPGQGSSGNTIYF.

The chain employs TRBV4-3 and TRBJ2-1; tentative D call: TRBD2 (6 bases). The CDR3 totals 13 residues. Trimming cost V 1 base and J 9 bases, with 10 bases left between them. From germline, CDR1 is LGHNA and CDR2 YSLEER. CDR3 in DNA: TGCGCCAGCAGCCAAGTCCAGGGAGGTGAGCAGTTCTTC. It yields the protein CASSQVQGGEQFF.

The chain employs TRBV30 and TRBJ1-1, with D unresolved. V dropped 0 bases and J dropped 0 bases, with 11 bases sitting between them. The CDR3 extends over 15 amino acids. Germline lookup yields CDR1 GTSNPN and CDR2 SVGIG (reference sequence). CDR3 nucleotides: TGTGCCTGGAGTGTATCGGGTCGCATGAACACTGAAGCTTTCTTT. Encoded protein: CAWSVSGRMNTEAFF.

CDR3 sequence (DNA): TGTGCCAGCAGTGAATCCTTACCCGGCAATCAGCCCCAGCATTTT. Protein: CASSESLPGNQPQHF. The rearrangement links TRBV25-1 to TRBJ1-5; no firm D call. The CDR3 extends over 15 amino acids. Germline V gives CDR1 MGHDK, CDR2 SYGVNS. Trimming stripped 1 base from V and 2 bases from J, with 9 bases between. Supplemented by reference TRBV25-1 and TRBJ1-5, the full variable domain reads EADIYQTPRYLVIGTGKKITLECSQTMGHDKMYWYQQDPGMELHLIHYSYGVNSTEKGDLSSESTVSRIRTEHFPLTLESARPSHTSQYLCASSESLPGNQPQHFGDGTRLSIL.

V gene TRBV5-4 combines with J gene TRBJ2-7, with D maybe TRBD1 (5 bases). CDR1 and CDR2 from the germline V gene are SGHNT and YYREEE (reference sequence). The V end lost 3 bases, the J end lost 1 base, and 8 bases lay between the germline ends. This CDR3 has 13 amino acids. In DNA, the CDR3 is TGTGCCAGCAGCTCCCAGGGTTCCTACGAGCAGTACTTC. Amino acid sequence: CASSSQGSYEQYF.

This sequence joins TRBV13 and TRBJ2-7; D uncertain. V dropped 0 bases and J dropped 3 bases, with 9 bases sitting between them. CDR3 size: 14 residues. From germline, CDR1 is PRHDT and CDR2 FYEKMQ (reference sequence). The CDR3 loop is CASSLGGHHYEQYF. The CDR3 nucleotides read TGTGCCAGCAGCTTAGGTGGGCACCACTACGAGCAGTACTTC.

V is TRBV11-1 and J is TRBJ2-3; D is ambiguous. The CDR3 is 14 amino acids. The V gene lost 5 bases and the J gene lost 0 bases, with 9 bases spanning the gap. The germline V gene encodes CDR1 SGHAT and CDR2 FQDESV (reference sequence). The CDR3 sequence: CASSPQTSTDTQYF. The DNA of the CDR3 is TGTGCCAGCAGCCCGCAAACTAGCACAGATACGCAGTATTTT.

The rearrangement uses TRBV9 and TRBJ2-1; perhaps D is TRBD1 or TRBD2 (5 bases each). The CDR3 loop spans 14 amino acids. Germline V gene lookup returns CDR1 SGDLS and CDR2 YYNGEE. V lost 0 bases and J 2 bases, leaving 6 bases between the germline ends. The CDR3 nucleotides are TGTGCCAGCAGCGTAGGAGGGGCCTACAATGAGCAGTTCTTC. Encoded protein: CASSVGGAYNEQFF.

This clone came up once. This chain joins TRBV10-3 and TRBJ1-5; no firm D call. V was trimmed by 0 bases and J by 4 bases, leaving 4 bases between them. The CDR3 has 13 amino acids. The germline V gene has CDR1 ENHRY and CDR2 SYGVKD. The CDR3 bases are TGTGCCATCAGTGAGTCCGGGAATCAGCCCCAGCATTTT. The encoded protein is CAISESGNQPQHF.

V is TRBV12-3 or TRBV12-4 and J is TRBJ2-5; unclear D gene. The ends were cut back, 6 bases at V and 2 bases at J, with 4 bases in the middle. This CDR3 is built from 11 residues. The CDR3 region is CASSQQETQYF. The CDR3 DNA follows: TGTGCCAGCAGCCAACAAGAGACCCAGTACTTC.

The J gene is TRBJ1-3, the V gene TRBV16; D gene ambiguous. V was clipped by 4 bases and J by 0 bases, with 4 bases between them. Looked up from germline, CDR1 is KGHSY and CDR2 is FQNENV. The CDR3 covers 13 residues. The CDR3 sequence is CASSPYSGNTIYF. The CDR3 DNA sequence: TGTGCCAGCAGCCCCTACTCTGGAAACACCATATATTTT. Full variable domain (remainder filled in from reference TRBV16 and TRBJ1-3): GEEVAQTPKHLVRGEGQKAKLYCAPIKGHSYVFWYQQVLKNEFKFLISFQNENVFDETGMPKERFSAKCLPNSPCSLEIQATKLEDSAVYFCASSPYSGNTIYFGEGSWLTVV.

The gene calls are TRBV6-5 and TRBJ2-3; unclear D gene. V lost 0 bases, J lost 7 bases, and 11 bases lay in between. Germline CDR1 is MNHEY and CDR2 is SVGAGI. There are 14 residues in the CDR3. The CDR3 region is CASSYSSWSYTQYF. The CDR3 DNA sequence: TGTGCCAGCAGTTACTCTAGCTGGAGCTATACGCAGTATTTT.